The sequence of this T cell receptor (beta chain) was determined in a study of esophageal squamous cell carcinoma under preoperative chemotherapy (dated by TCRdb to 2016 to 2018). About the full investigation: TCR repertoires were profiled in both peripheral blood T cells and tumor-infiltrating lymphocytes. The effects of paclitaxel-nedaplatin chemotherapy on T-cell receptor repertoires in patients with esophageal squamous cell carcinoma were assessed. Five patients with primary esophageal squamous cell carcinoma made up the cohort. Repertoires were compared between samples taken before and after paclitaxel-nedaplatin therapy. Overall study results and their limits: Only a few patients with esophageal squamous cell carcinoma were analyzed, making for a small cohort. Clonotype frequencies shifted immediately and substantially under paclitaxel-nedaplatin therapy, and abundant clones were more likely to contract than to amplify. A significant increase in TCR diversity was observed in peripheral T cells after chemotherapy, whereas no such increase was observed in tumor-infiltrating lymphocytes. Post-treatment tumor-infiltrating lymphocytes appeared partly derived from peripheral T cells migrating into the tumor, not solely from local clonal changes.

The sample holds a few counts of this clonotype. This clone's antigen is unknown. Base quality data are lacking; no much larger clone is found one base away. The time point label on this specimen signifies: after preoperative PTX-NDP chemotherapy. Paclitaxel-nedaplatin was administered to patients as preoperative chemotherapy before surgery. The CDR3 runs 12 residues from the cysteine to the phenylalanine. The kept DNA is CDR3 alone, 36 bases in frame from the first base. The germline V gene gives CDR1 as MNHNS and CDR2 as SASEGT. The library relied on PCR. Data came from a HiSeq X Ten. High-throughput sequencing was used to characterize TCR repertoires. In TCRdb, the public reads were trimmed at Q25 with fastp and aligned with MiXCR, with productive beta chains retained. A single entry per CDR3 protein holds the most common genes and DNA from its merged rows. Counted in this sample were about 9,600 distinct CDR3 sequences; around half of them appeared once. The ten largest make up 12% to 15% of the sample.

This specimen was taken from a patient given preoperative chemotherapy. This clonotype was obtained from a human donor with esophageal squamous cell carcinoma. The donor label of this sample is uncertain. Recombination linked TRBV6-1 to TRBJ2-3; the D gene is perhaps TRBD2, from 6 matching bases. The CDR3 reads CAGTGAKDTQYF. The nucleotides are TGTGCGGGCACGGGAGCGAAAGATACGCAGTATTTT.